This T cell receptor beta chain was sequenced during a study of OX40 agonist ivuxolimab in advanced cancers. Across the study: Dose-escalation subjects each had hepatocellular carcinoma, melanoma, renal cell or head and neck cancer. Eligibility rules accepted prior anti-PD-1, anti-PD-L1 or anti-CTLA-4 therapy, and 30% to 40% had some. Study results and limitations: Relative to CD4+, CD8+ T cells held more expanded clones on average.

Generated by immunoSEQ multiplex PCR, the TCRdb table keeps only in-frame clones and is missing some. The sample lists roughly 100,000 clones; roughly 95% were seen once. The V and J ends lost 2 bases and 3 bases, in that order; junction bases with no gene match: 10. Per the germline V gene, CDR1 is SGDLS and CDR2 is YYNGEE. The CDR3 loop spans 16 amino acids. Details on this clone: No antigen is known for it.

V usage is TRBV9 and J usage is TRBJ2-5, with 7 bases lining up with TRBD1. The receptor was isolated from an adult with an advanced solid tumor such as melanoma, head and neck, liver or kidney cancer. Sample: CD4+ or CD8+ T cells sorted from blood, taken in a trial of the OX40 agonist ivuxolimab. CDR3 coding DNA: TGTGCCAGCAGCGTGGGGACAGCTGCAAGGAAAGAGACCCAGTACTTC. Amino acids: CASSVGTAARKETQYF.